This TCR beta chain was recovered during a study of response to subunit inactivated influenza vaccine. Whole-study results and caveats: After each seasonal influenza vaccination, few new T cells are recruited, the authors suggested.

Germline V gene lookup returns CDR1 MDHEN and CDR2 SYDVKM. The CDR3 has 12 residues. V was shortened by 7 bases and J by 1 base, with 7 bases between the two germline ends. Each CDR3 protein gets one entry after TCRdb re-called the RT-PCR reads with MiXCR. The sample has about 650,000 distinct CDR3 sequences; about a sixth are singletons. This clonotype was counted between two and nine times. Its cognate antigen is unknown. The sequenced sample was PBMCs from blood, obtained 11 to 12 days after vaccination. The origin of this receptor is a man aged 50-59 years who received an inactivated influenza vaccine. V gene TRBV28 combines with J gene TRBJ1-1; D is unclear. In nucleotides, the CDR3 is TGTGCCAGCAACAGTGGGAACACTGAAGCTTTCTTT. Its translation is CASNSGNTEAFF. Complete variable domain (other parts from reference TRBV28 and TRBJ1-1): DVKVTQSSRYLVKRTGEKVFLECVQDMDHENMFWYRQDPGLGLRLIYFSYDVKMKEKGDIPEGYSVSREKKERFSLILESASTNQTSMYLCASNSGNTEAFFGQGTRLTVV.